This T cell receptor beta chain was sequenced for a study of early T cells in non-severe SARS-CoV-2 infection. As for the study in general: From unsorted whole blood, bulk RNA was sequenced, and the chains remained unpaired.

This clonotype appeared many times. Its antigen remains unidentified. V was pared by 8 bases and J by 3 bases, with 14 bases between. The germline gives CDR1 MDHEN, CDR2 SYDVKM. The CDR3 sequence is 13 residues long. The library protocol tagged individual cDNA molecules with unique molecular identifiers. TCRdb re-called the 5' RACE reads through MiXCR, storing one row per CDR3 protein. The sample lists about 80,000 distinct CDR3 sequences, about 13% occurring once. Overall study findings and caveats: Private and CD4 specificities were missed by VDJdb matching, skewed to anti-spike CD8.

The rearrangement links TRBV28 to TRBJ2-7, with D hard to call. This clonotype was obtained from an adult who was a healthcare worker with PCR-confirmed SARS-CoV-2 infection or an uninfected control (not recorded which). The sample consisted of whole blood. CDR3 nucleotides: TGTGCCAGCCGAGGCCAAGGATACTACGAGCAGTACTTC. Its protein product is CASRGQGYYEQYF.